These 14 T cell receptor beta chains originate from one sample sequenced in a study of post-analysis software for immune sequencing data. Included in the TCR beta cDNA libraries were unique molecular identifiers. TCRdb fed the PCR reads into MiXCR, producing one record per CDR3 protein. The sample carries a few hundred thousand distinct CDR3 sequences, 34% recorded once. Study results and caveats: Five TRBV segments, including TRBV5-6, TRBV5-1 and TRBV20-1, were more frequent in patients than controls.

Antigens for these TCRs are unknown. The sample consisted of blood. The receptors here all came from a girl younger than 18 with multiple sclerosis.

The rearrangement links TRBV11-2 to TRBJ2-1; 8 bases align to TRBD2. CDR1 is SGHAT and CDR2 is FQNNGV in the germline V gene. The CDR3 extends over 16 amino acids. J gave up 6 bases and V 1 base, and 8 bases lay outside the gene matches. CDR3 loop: CASSLVLRGAPNEQFF. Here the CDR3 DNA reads TGTGCCAGCAGCTTAGTGTTGCGGGGGGCCCCCAATGAGCAGTTCTTC.

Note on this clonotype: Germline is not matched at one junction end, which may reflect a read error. CDR3 nucleotides: TGCAGCGTTGTCGGACAAACGAACACCGGGGAGCTGTTTTTC. Amino acid sequence: CSVVGQTNTGELFF. The J gene is TRBJ2-2, the V gene TRBV29-1, with D possibly called TRBD1 or TRBD2 (5 bases each). Germline CDR1 SQVTM, CDR2 ANQGSEA. The CDR3 spans 14 residues.

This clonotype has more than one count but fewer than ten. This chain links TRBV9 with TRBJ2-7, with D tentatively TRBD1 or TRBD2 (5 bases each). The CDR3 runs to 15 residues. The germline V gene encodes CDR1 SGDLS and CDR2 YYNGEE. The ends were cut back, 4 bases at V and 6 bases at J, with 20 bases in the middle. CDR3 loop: CASSPKRDLALEQYF. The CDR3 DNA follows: TGTGCCAGCAGCCCCAAGAGGGACCTGGCCCTCGAGCAGTACTTC.

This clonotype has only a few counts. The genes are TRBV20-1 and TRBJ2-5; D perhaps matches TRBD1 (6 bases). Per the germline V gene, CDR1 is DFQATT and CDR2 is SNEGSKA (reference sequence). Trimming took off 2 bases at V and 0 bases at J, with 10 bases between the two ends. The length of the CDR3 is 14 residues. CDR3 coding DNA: TGCAGTGCTAGATACAGGGTAAACCAAGAGACCCAGTACTTC. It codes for CSARYRVNQETQYF.

The CDR3 loop reads CASSLVGTSGGETQYF. CDR3 DNA sequence: TGTGCCAGCAGCTTAGTAGGGACTAGCGGGGGAGAGACCCAGTACTTC. This chain joins TRBV7-2 and TRBJ2-5, with 14 bases matching TRBD2. V was clipped by 1 base and J by 4 bases; unmatched bases: 2. Germline CDR1 and CDR2: SGHTA and FQGNSA. This CDR3 has 16 amino acids. The entire variable domain, with the rest obtained from reference TRBV7-2 and TRBJ2-5, is as follows: GAGVSQSPSNKVTEKGKDVELRCDPISGHTALYWYRQSLGQGLEFLIYFQGNSAPDKSGLPSDRFSAERTGGSVSTLTIQRTQQEDSAVYLCASSLVGTSGGETQYFGPGTRLLVL.

As DNA, the CDR3 is TGTGCCAGCAGGCGTTCCCAGGGCAGGGGGCCCACCGGCTATGGCTACACCTTC. It codes for CASRRSQGRGPTGYGYTF. The chain couples TRBV6-1 to TRBJ1-2, with 8 bases that match TRBD1. After removal of 6 bases from V and 4 bases from J, the junction contained 19 bases not matched to a gene. The CDR3 is 18 residues long. Germline V gene data show CDR1 as MNHNS and CDR2 as SASEGT.

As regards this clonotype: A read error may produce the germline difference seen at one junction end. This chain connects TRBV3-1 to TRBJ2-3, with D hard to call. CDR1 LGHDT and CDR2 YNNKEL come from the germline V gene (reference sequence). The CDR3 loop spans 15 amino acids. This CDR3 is CANSQGNHQTDTQYF. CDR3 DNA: TGTGCCAACAGCCAAGGGAACCACCAGACAGATACGCAGTATTTT.

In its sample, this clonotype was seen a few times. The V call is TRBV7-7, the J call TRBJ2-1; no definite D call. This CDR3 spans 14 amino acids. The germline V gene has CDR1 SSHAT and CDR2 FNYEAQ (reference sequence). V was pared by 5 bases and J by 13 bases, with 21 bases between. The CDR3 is CASSPTPSQETQFF. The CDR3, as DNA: TGTGCCAGCAGCCCTACACCGAGCCAAGAGACCCAGTTCTTC.

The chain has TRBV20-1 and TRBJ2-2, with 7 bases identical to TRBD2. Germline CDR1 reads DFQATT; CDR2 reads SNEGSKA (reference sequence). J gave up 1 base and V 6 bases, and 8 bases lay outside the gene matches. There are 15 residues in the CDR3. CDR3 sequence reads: CSAGVPGGNTGELFF. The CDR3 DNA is TGCAGTGCCGGAGTCCCGGGGGGGAACACCGGGGAGCTGTTTTTT.

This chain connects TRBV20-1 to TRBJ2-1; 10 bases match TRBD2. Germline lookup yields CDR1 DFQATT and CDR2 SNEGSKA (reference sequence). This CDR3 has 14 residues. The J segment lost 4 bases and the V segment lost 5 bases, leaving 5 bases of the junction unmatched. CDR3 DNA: TGCAGTGCTGATAGCGGGGGGACTTACAATGAGCAGTTCTTC. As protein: CSADSGGTYNEQFF.

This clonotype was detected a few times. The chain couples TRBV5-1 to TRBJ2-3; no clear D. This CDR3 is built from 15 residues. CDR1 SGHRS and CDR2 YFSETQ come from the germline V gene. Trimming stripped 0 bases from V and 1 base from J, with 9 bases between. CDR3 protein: CASSLAGYRTDTQYF. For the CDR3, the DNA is TGCGCCAGCAGCTTGGCCGGGTACCGCACAGATACGCAGTATTTT.

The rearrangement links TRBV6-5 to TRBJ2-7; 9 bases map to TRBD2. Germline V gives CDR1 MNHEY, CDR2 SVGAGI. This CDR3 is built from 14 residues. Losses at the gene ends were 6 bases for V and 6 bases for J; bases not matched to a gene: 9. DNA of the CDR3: TGTGCCAGCAGGTCCCCGATAGCGGGGGTCGAGCAGTACTTC. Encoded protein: CASRSPIAGVEQYF.

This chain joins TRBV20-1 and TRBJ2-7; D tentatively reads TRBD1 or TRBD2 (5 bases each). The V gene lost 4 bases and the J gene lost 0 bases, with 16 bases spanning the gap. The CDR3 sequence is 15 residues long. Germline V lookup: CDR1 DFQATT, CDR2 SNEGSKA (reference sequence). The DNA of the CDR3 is TGCAGTGCTAAAAAAGGGACGGCCAACTCCTACGAGCAGTACTTC. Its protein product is CSAKKGTANSYEQYF.

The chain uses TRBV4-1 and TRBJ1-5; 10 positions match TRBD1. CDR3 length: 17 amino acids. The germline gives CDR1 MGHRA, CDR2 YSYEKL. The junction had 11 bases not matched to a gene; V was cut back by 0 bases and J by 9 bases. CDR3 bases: TGCGCCAGCAGCCAAGATATGACAGGGGGCCCCTCGACGCCCCAGCATTTT. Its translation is CASSQDMTGGPSTPQHF.